This T cell receptor (beta chain) was sequenced for a study of post-analysis software for immune sequencing data. About the research overall: Several disease courses (relapsing-remitting, secondary progressive and progressive-relapsing) of multiple sclerosis were included.

The CDR3 consists of 13 residues. Trimming cost V 1 base and J 6 bases, with 8 bases left between them. The germline V gene encodes CDR1 SEHNR and CDR2 FQNEAQ (reference sequence). Libraries were made from TCR beta cDNA, and they carried unique molecular identifiers. Each sample of roughly 0.9 to 11 million input T cells yielded 500,000 or so cDNA molecules, so each molecule approximated one T cell. MiXCR, applied by TCRdb to the PCR reads, yields one record per CDR3 protein. Of hundreds of thousands of distinct CDR3 sequences listed, approximately 59% are singletons. Findings of the study overall: F measure showed strong co-clustering of same-batch samples. With TRBV5-6, TRBV5-1 and TRBV20-1 included, five TRBV segments were more frequent in patients than in controls.

As concerns this clonotype: The antigen remains undetermined.

Sequenced: blood. The clonotype was recovered from a girl aged 2-9 years with multiple sclerosis. The chain couples TRBV7-9 to TRBJ2-3; no definite D call. CDR3 in amino acids: CASSLEGPDTQYF. The CDR3 DNA sequence: TGTGCCAGCAGCTTAGAAGGCCCGGATACGCAGTATTTT.